What follows is one TCR beta chain and its context. The antigen remains unidentified. The junction departs from germline at one end; a sequencing error may be responsible. CDR1 and CDR2 from the germline V gene are MGHRA and YSYEKL. This CDR3 has 14 amino acids. Through a sample-barcoded 5' primer and a J-beta primer mix, a second PCR was run for roughly 6 to 11 cycles. TCRdb recomputed calls from the 5' RACE reads with MiXCR, one row per CDR3 protein. The sample has 580,000 or so distinct CDR3 sequences, 47% seen once. This record comes from a study of blood T cells in healthy people across ages. General observations from the study: Naive CD4+ cells and diversity were both higher in long-lived donors than in aged donors.

This sequence was found in an elderly man in good health. The J gene is TRBJ1-2, the V gene TRBV4-1, with a weak D call TRBD1 (5 bases). Sequenced sample: blood. As DNA, the CDR3 is TGCGCCAACAGCCAGTTGGAGGGCAGGGACGGCTACACCTTC. The encoded protein is CANSQLEGRDGYTF.